One sample yielded the 25 T cell receptor beta chains listed below, sequenced in a study of Ad26.COV2.S vaccination and SARS-CoV-2 variants. TCRdb keeps only in-frame clones here, not all; method: immunoSEQ multiplex PCR. The sample consists of approximately 340,000 clones, about 85% of them appearing once. Stated treatment: approximately 18 received Ad26.COV2.S at low or high dose, single or two shots; 5 received placebo; per-sample allocation not given. At day 63 after the first vaccine or placebo injection, samples were drawn. The sequenced sample was peripheral blood, obtained in a trial of Ad26.COV2.S vaccine versus placebo. The receptors here all came from a person aged 18 to 59 who received the Ad26.COV2.S COVID-19 vaccine or a placebo.

The J gene is TRBJ1-4, the V gene TRBV4-1; the D gene is possibly TRBD1 (5 bases). Per germline, CDR1 MGHRA and CDR2 YSYEKL. Trimming cost V 4 bases and J 8 bases, with 23 bases left between them. The CDR3 is 17 amino acids. The CDR3 loop is CASSPETGGRVREKLFF. For the CDR3, the DNA is TGCGCCAGCAGCCCAGAAACGGGGGGAAGGGTTAGAGAAAAACTGTTTTTT.

This clone was detected only once. V and J are TRBV5-4 and TRBJ2-3, with 16 nucleotides matching TRBD2. The germline V gene encodes CDR1 SGHNT and CDR2 YYREEE (reference sequence). The CDR3 consists of 17 residues. With 2 bases clipped from V and 2 bases from J, the junction kept 2 bases outside the gene matches. The CDR3 reads CASSLGTSGGDTDTQYF. CDR3 bases: TGTGCCAGCAGCTTAGGGACTAGCGGGGGGGACACAGATACGCAGTATTTT.

The chain is built from TRBV30 and TRBJ2-6, with D hard to call. The CDR3 runs to 14 residues. Per the germline V gene, CDR1 is GTSNPN and CDR2 is SVGIG (reference sequence). V shed 3 bases and J shed 4 bases, with 10 bases lying between them. This chain's CDR3 is CAWRSIAGANVLTF. CDR3 DNA sequence: TGTGCCTGGAGAAGTATTGCCGGGGCCAACGTCCTGACTTTC. The full variable domain, its missing parts supplied by reference TRBV30 and TRBJ2-6, is SQTIHQWPATLVQPVGSPLSLECTVEGTSNPNLYWYRQAAGRGLQLLFYSVGIGQISSEVPQNLSASRPQDRQFILSSKKLLLSDSGFYLCAWRSIAGANVLTFGAGSRLTVL.

The rearrangement uses TRBV6-2 or TRBV6-3 and TRBJ1-6; tentatively, D is TRBD1 (6 bases). Trimming removed 6 bases from V and 4 bases from J, with 25 bases in between. Germline-derived CDR1 and CDR2 are MNHEY and SVGEGT. The CDR3 runs to 19 residues. The CDR3 region is CASSQTGTNDLRYNSPLHF. The CDR3 nucleotides are TGTGCCAGCAGCCAAACCGGGACAAACGATCTAAGATATAATTCACCCCTCCACTTT.

This sequence joins TRBV6-5 and TRBJ2-3, with TRBD1 matching 9 bases. The CDR3 runs 15 residues. The ends lost 7 bases at V and 4 bases at J; junction bases unmatched: 9. The germline gives CDR1 MNHEY, CDR2 SVGAGI. The DNA for the CDR3 is TGTGCCAGCATTTTCGGGACAGGGAGGCCAGATACGCAGTATTTT. As protein: CASIFGTGRPDTQYF.

The V gene is TRBV28, the J gene TRBJ2-7; unclear D gene. V dropped 2 bases and J dropped 3 bases, with 8 bases sitting between them. Germline V gene data show CDR1 as MDHEN and CDR2 as SYDVKM. CDR3 length: 13 residues. DNA of the CDR3: TGTGCCAGCAGTTTAACAGCCAACTACGAGCAGTACTTC. Its translation is CASSLTANYEQYF.

This rearrangement joins TRBV19 to TRBJ2-3; 10 nucleotides align to TRBD2. CDR3 length equals 15 residues. Unmatched junction bases numbered 5, after V lost 3 bases and J lost 5 bases. The germline V gene encodes CDR1 LNHDA and CDR2 SQIVND (reference sequence). This chain's CDR3 is CASSMARTSGDTQYF. CDR3 coding DNA: TGTGCCAGTAGTATGGCTCGGACTAGCGGAGATACGCAGTATTTT.

This chain connects TRBV27 to TRBJ2-3; tentative D call: TRBD1 (5 bases). Germline lookup yields CDR1 MNHEY and CDR2 SMNVEV (reference sequence). The V end lost 2 bases, the J end lost 6 bases, and 12 bases lay between the germline ends. This CDR3 is 14 amino acids long. CDR3 region: CASSLNGAADTQYF. The CDR3 DNA follows: TGTGCCAGCAGTTTAAATGGGGCCGCGGATACGCAGTATTTT.

This clone was observed a single time. V gene TRBV5-1 combines with J gene TRBJ2-2, with no clear D. The germline V gene encodes CDR1 SGHRS and CDR2 YFSETQ. CDR3 length equals 15 residues. V gave up 7 bases and J gave up 6 bases, with 19 bases separating them. CDR3 sequence (DNA): TGCGCCAGCCGCACCACCCGCCCGACCTCCGGGGAGCTGTTTTTT. The encoded protein is CASRTTRPTSGELFF.

The chain couples TRBV11-2 to TRBJ2-7; 8 bases match TRBD2. CDR1 and CDR2 from the germline V gene are SGHAT and FQNNGV. This CDR3 spans 18 amino acids. The V segment lost 2 bases and the J segment 3 bases; nucleotides outside the gene matches: 15. CDR3 coding DNA: TGTGCCAGCAGCTTAACTTTCAGCTCCGGGACTAGTTACTACGAGCAGTACTTC. The encoded protein is CASSLTFSSGTSYYEQYF.

The rearrangement joins TRBV29-1 to TRBJ1-1; D uncertain. This CDR3 has 13 residues. V lost 6 bases and J 0 bases, leaving 11 bases between the germline ends. Germline lookup yields CDR1 SQVTM and CDR2 ANQGSEA. The CDR3 DNA sequence: TGCAGCGTCGCAAGGATAATGAACACTGAAGCTTTCTTT. Translating it yields CSVARIMNTEAFF.

The chain uses TRBV9 and TRBJ2-1; a possible D gene is TRBD1 (6 bases). The V end lost 3 bases, the J end lost 1 base, and 11 bases lay between the germline ends. This CDR3 has 15 residues. Germline lookup yields CDR1 SGDLS and CDR2 YYNGEE. CDR3 nucleotide sequence: TGTGCCAGCAGCGCCACAGGGAGATCCTACAATGAGCAGTTCTTC. This codes for CASSATGRSYNEQFF.

The rearrangement links TRBV2 to TRBJ1-4, with D unresolved. CDR3 size: 13 residues. Germline assignment: CDR1 SNHLY and CDR2 FYNNEI. V lost 8 bases and J lost 7, with 14 bases in between. CDR3 sequence reads: CASGGELGEKLFF. The CDR3 region has the DNA TGTGCCAGCGGTGGGGAACTGGGTGAAAAACTGTTTTTT.

The rearrangement joins TRBV5-1 to TRBJ2-5, with D possibly TRBD2 on 7 matching bases. Per the germline V gene, CDR1 is SGHRS and CDR2 is YFSETQ. V was cut by 7 bases and J by 2 bases, with 18 bases left in between. This CDR3 comprises 15 residues. CDR3 in amino acids: CASAPPRGGQETQYF. Written as DNA, the CDR3 is TGCGCCAGCGCGCCCCCAAGGGGGGGACAAGAGACCCAGTACTTC.

V and J are TRBV4-1 and TRBJ1-1, with unresolved D. The CDR3 consists of 14 residues. Per the germline V gene, CDR1 is MGHRA and CDR2 is YSYEKL. Trimming cost V 1 base and J 1 base, with 7 bases left between them. DNA of the CDR3: TGCGCCAGCAGCCAAGTCGCAGGGAACACTGAAGCTTTCTTT. Amino acid sequence: CASSQVAGNTEAFF.

The DNA of the CDR3 is TGTGCCTGGACCCAACTAGCGGGGCGGCAAAATGAGCAGTTCTTC. Amino acid sequence: CAWTQLAGRQNEQFF. The chain carries TRBV30 and TRBJ2-1; 10 bases map to TRBD2. The CDR3 length is 15 residues. The germline V gene has CDR1 GTSNPN and CDR2 SVGIG (reference sequence). V was pared by 4 bases and J by 7 bases, with 10 bases of the junction left unmatched. The variable domain in full, with the rest retrieved from reference TRBV30 and TRBJ2-1, is SQTIHQWPATLVQPVGSPLSLECTVEGTSNPNLYWYRQAAGRGLQLLFYSVGIGQISSEVPQNLSASRPQDRQFILSSKKLLLSDSGFYLCAWTQLAGRQNEQFFGPGTRLTVL.

This clone was counted between two and nine times. V usage is TRBV6-2 or TRBV6-3 and J usage is TRBJ2-1; no definite D call. Germline CDR1 reads MNHEY; CDR2 reads SVGEGT. This CDR3 contains 16 residues. Trimming cost V 2 bases and J 3 bases, with 14 bases left between them. As DNA, the CDR3 is TGTGCCAGCAGTTACGTAGTGAACCTTCTCTACAATGAGCAGTTCTTC. It translates to CASSYVVNLLYNEQFF.

J is TRBJ2-5 and V is TRBV5-4, with D perhaps TRBD1 (6 bases). Trimming left V 2 bases short and J 4 bases short, with 24 bases between. Looked up from germline, CDR1 is SGHNT and CDR2 is YYREEE (reference sequence). CDR3 length equals 18 residues. CDR3 residues: CASSFLDGLQGAIETQYF. Here the CDR3 DNA reads TGTGCCAGCAGCTTTTTAGACGGCCTACAGGGAGCGATAGAGACCCAGTACTTC. The whole variable domain, filled in from reference TRBV5-4 and TRBJ2-5, reads ETGVTQSPTHLIKTRGQQVTLRCSSQSGHNTVSWYQQALGQGPQFIFQYYREEENGRGNFPPRFSGLQFPNYSSELNVNALELDDSALYLCASSFLDGLQGAIETQYFGPGTRLLVL.

V gene TRBV29-1 combines with J gene TRBJ1-3; D ambiguous. V was cut by 1 base and J by 3 bases, with 4 bases left in between. This CDR3 has 12 amino acids. The germline gives CDR1 SQVTM, CDR2 ANQGSEA. The CDR3 here is CSVEGLGNTIYF. The CDR3 DNA follows: TGCAGCGTTGAAGGGCTTGGAAACACCATATATTTT.

The chain has TRBV27 and TRBJ1-2; D is ambiguous. The V gene's germline CDR1 is MNHEY and CDR2 SMNVEV (reference sequence). The CDR3 extends over 14 amino acids. The V end was cut by 2 bases, the J end by 8 bases, with 15 bases between. In nucleotides, the CDR3 is TGTGCCAGCAGTTTAATCGTGGGTATGAACGGCTACACCTTC. Amino acid sequence: CASSLIVGMNGYTF.

V and J are TRBV5-1 and TRBJ2-6; D is ambiguous. The germline gives CDR1 SGHRS, CDR2 YFSETQ. The CDR3 covers 15 residues. V was shortened by 6 bases and J by 1 base, with 11 bases between the two germline ends. The CDR3 spells CASNPTPSGANVLTF. The DNA of the CDR3 is TGCGCCAGCAACCCTACTCCATCTGGGGCCAACGTCCTGACTTTC.

The CDR3: CASSLAQREGRVTDTQYF. Written as DNA, the CDR3 is TGTGCCAGCAGCTTAGCGCAACGGGAGGGCCGGGTAACAGATACGCAGTATTTT. The V gene is TRBV7-9, the J gene TRBJ2-3; 8 bases are shared with TRBD2. From germline, CDR1 is SEHNR and CDR2 FQNEAQ (reference sequence). The CDR3 runs to 18 residues. The J segment lost 3 bases and the V segment lost 0 bases, leaving 11 bases of the junction unmatched.

The V and J genes are TRBV7-7 and TRBJ2-5, with 16 bases matching TRBD2. V lost 5 bases to trimming and J lost 5 bases; unmatched junction nucleotides: 8. CDR3 size: 17 residues. Germline-derived CDR1 and CDR2 are SSHAT and FNYEAQ (reference sequence). CDR3 in DNA: TGTGCCAGCAGCCCAGGGACTAGCGGGAGGGCCGTGGAGACCCAGTACTTC. This codes for CASSPGTSGRAVETQYF. Variable domain in full (rest from reference TRBV7-7 and TRBJ2-5): GAGVSQSPRYKVTKRGQDVTLRCDPISSHATLYWYQQALGQGPEFLTYFNYEAQPDKSGLPSDRFSAERPEGSISTLTIQRTEQRDSAMYRCASSPGTSGRAVETQYFGPGTRLLVL.

This chain connects TRBV19 to TRBJ2-5; 10 bases are a match to TRBD1. This CDR3 region has 14 residues. From germline, CDR1 is LNHDA and CDR2 SQIVND (reference sequence). Trimming removed 1 base from V and 5 bases from J; junction bases left unmatched: 1. The CDR3 sequence: CASSIGQGAETQYF. The CDR3 coding sequence is TGTGCCAGTAGTATAGGACAGGGGGCCGAGACCCAGTACTTC. Full variable domain (missing parts from reference TRBV19 and TRBJ2-5): DGGITQSPKYLFRKEGQNVTLSCEQNLNHDAMYWYRQDPGQGLRLIYYSQIVNDFQKGDIAEGYSVSREKKESFPLTVTSAQKNPTAFYLCASSIGQGAETQYFGPGTRLLVL.

This chain links TRBV19 with TRBJ2-7, with 9 bases aligning to TRBD1. J lost 2 bases, V lost 5 bases, and 16 bases had no gene match. This CDR3 has 18 amino acids. From germline, CDR1 is LNHDA and CDR2 SQIVND (reference sequence). CDR3 residues: CASSPGQGKLPLAYEQYF. The DNA of the CDR3 is TGTGCCAGTAGTCCGGGACAGGGTAAACTGCCCCTGGCCTACGAGCAGTACTTC. The full variable domain, completed using reference TRBV19 and TRBJ2-7, is DGGITQSPKYLFRKEGQNVTLSCEQNLNHDAMYWYRQDPGQGLRLIYYSQIVNDFQKGDIAEGYSVSREKKESFPLTVTSAQKNPTAFYLCASSPGQGKLPLAYEQYFGPGTRLTVT.